Included here is one T cell receptor (beta chain) sequence, with context. No cognate antigen has been identified for it. No clone much larger than this one lies a single base away; base qualities are absent. This sample stems from a study of cytomegalovirus exposure and HLA in healthy donors (dated by TCRdb to the late 2010s). For the wider study: According to an earlier analysis of several hundred of the donors, roughly 180 million T cells yielded over 100 million unique TCR beta sequences and about 300 Gb of sequence data. Roughly 300 gigabases of sequencing data and around 87 million unique TCR sequences were included in an early release covering 500 to 750 HLA-typed donors. Among the 398 genotyped donors, around 81% belonged to the genetic ancestry cluster associated with self-reported Caucasian donors. The study aimed to test whether cataloging public T cell receptors could reveal signatures of past pathogen exposure. The study used immunosequencing to profile the T cell repertoires of approximately 630 subjects and linked those repertoires to cytomegalovirus serostatus. Along with the roughly 700-subject first cohort, a separate validation cohort of over a hundred different subjects was used. The study combined high-throughput TCR immunosequencing, statistical association of individual TCRs with disease status, and machine learning to predict cytomegalovirus infection status. In a later analysis, previously published TCR beta repertoires from 550 to 700 donors were re-analyzed and high-resolution HLA genotyping was added so that TCR occurrence patterns could be studied. Rather than using new phenotypic data, the later analysis identified candidate immune exposures from TCR beta sequences and from how often those sequences occurred across donors. In an earlier analysis of roughly 580 of the donors, high-throughput TCR beta sequencing was used to judge whether each TCR beta V gene segment behaved as functional or pseudogenic. Donor age, sex, ethnicity and CMV serostatus were compiled together with the repertoire data. A later genetic analysis used genome-wide SNP genotypes for about 65% of the roughly 700 donors, treating that subset as a discovery cohort. All discovery cohort repertoires had been generated using a single sequencing platform. HLA typing covered class I and class II loci at four-digit resolution. Typing coverage differed by locus: A, B, C, DRB1 and DQB1 were typed in roughly 620-630 donors, DQA1 in about 500, DPA1 in 600 to 610, and DPB1 in just under 490. Roughly five DR-DQ haplotypes were handled as single units for association and clustering because linkage in the cohort was strong. Among several hundred genotyped donors of the cohort, an average of roughly 230,000 unique TCR beta nucleotide sequences was sequenced per donor, of which about 19% were non-productive. Overall results and qualifications from the work: The cohort was sequenced for TCR beta chains only, and without alpha or paired-chain data the features that could be detected were limited. A later analysis found that TCR association rates varied across HLA loci, with DRB1 alleles showing the most associated TCRs and HLA-C alleles the fewest. In a later analysis, more than 15,000 TCR beta sequences were associated with specific HLA alleles at a false discovery rate of 0.05. HLA typing was unavailable for some donors at each locus, so association tests used only the typed subset. In a later genetic analysis, a missense DCLRE1C variant was associated with V-gene and J-gene trimming of TCR beta chains, and the association was replicated in an independent cohort. A further reported finding was that TCR beta sequences accurately predicted the HLA-A and HLA-B alleles for most subjects in the first cohort. Because counts were too low, about 18 rarely observed V segments, including chromosome 9 orphons, were left out of the earlier analysis of approximately 580 of the donors. It was suggested by the authors that the approach could potentially be generalized to other disease states and immunological phenotypes. Correlated functional status among segregating V segments might reflect linkage disequilibrium, but an unknown experimental factor could not be ruled out. When HLA alleles, especially DR and DQ, strongly co-occurred, attributing TCR associations to individual alleles was difficult. Several of the top co-occurrence clusters appeared to be linked to parvovirus B19, influenza, CMV and Epstein-Barr virus, according to a later analysis. CMV serostatus was the only immune exposure information available for the cohort. According to a later analysis, most CMV-associated TCR beta chains appeared to be HLA-restricted, and the HLA associations seemed to be driven largely by CMV exposure. Compared with the roughly 670-donor mean, donors in an Asian-associated ancestry cluster had fewer N-insertions in productive TCRs, according to a later genetic analysis. The study listed over 150 TCR beta chains as associated with cytomegalovirus. A later analysis found that HLA-associated TCR beta chains were more clonally expanded and had lower generation probabilities than equally common non-associated chains. An earlier analysis of around 540 of the donors showed that most TCR beta V segments appeared in productive rearrangements either about 87% or about 30% of the time, which broadly matched IMGT annotations. Presence/absence analyses assumed roughly uniform sequencing depth across donors, an assumption that may not hold. While some public TCRs were present in many individuals, most TCR sequences turned up only very rarely across donors. The classifier was reported to diagnose cytomegalovirus status with high specificity and sensitivity in both the original cohort and the validation cohort. In vitro tests confirmed that a few of the cytomegalovirus-associated TCR beta chains recognize cytomegalovirus antigens. Some IMGT-functional V segments, including TRBV6-2 and TRBV6-3, could not be told apart with the 87-base-pair reads, so those segments were excluded. A cluster of highly shared sequence variants was judged likely to represent a technical artifact of the sequencing pipeline.

In total, 630 or so healthy bone marrow donors made up the cohort. At the time of sampling, every cohort member was nominally healthy, though immune exposures that went unrecorded were likely present. The donor was CMV seronegative and belonged to the group of several hundred seronegative cohort members. Each donor provided a peripheral blood sample, and peripheral blood mononuclear cells were used for TCR beta sequencing. The Qiagen DNeasy Blood Extraction Kit was used to extract genomic DNA from the blood cell samples. The library was made by the immunoSEQ multiplex PCR assay. A mixture of 60 forward primers for TCR Vbeta segments and 13 reverse primers for TCR Jbeta segments was used in the multiplex PCR. The CDR3 region of rearranged TCR beta genes was amplified from genomic DNA with a multiplex PCR assay. Amplified TCR beta libraries were sequenced as 87-base-pair reads on the Illumina HiSeq System. The authors' analysis ran thus. In a later analysis, some 80 million unique TCR beta chains were counted across the 650 to 700 repertoires, and some 10 million of these chains were shared by at least two donors. To remove PCR and sequencing errors, raw reads were error-corrected and collapsed into unique sequences using a nearest-neighbor algorithm that merged closely related sequences. Alignment of CDR3 sequences to IMGT reference sequences was used to assign V, D and J gene segments. For a sequence to be retained, at least a six-nucleotide match to both a V gene segment and a J gene segment was required. A rearrangement was called productive if the CDR3 had no stop codons and remained in frame with V and J, and every other rearrangement was called non-productive. Following IMGT convention, CDR3 was defined as the stretch from the second conserved V-encoded cysteine up to the conserved J-encoded phenylalanine. In an earlier analysis of approximately 590 of the donors, sequences lacking an unambiguous match to a single V gene segment were excluded. An earlier analysis of fewer than 650 of the donors classified V segments as functional when productive rearrangements were above 56.7% and as segregating when the standard deviation between donors was above 5%. A statistical classification framework was built to diagnose cytomegalovirus status from the catalog of TCR beta chain sequences. In a later analysis, V and J genes were assigned by comparing TCR nucleotide sequences against IMGT/GENE-DB human TR gene sequences. A later analysis assigned CDR3 sequences and most-parsimonious VDJ recombination scenarios with the TCRdist pipeline. In a later analysis, every TCR beta chain was defined by the combination of its CDR3 amino acid sequence and its V-gene family, and reads without a unique V-gene family were dropped. In a later analysis, 450 to 600 highly shared, low-generation-probability nucleotide sequences were removed to address suspected cross-contamination and a sequencing artifact. In a later analysis, a clonal expansion index for each public chain was calculated from normalized within-repertoire ranks of inferred template counts. In a later analysis, generation probabilities were computed using a VDJ recombination model fitted to out-of-frame rearrangements, and the results were checked against IGoR. Hypergeometric tests were used in a later analysis to score TCR-TCR, TCR-HLA and TCR-CMV co-occurrence, with a repertoire-size bias correction applied to the TCR pairs. False discovery rates were estimated in a later analysis by permuting HLA or CMV assignments 20 times. In a later analysis, co-occurring TCRs were grouped using DBSCAN, with TCRdist sequence similarity added in when clustering inside HLA-allele-positive subsets. Repertoires with fewer than 30,000 or more than 120,000 public chains were left out of co-occurrence clustering, as were about 5 repertoires with anomalous nucleotide sharing. TCRdb carries this immuneACCESS record with in-frame sequences only. Its versions omit some clonotypes, under half of them owing to an unresolved V gene in the studies checked, with the rest unexplained. V and J calls plus clone size are reproduced from that table; the DNA served to infer D and trimming. For this sample there are around 180,000 clones; around four fifths appear just once. The ten most abundant clones make up 1.2% of the sample.

CDR1 and CDR2 (MGHDK, SYGVNS) derive from the germline V gene. Spanning cysteine to phenylalanine, the CDR3 consists of 15 amino acids. The CDR3 DNA has 45 bases and is translated from base 1. V loses 4 bases, J loses 4 bases, and the germline ends lie 11 bases apart. The chain uses TRBV25-1 and TRBJ2-6; the D gene is possibly TRBD1, with 6 bases matching. Sample: PBMCs. The receptor was derived from a boy between 2 and 10 years old in good health and CMV-seronegative. Read as DNA, the sequence is TGTGCCAGCAGTGTCACAGGGTGGGGGGCCAACGTCCTGACTTTC. Its protein product is CASSVTGWGANVLTF. The full variable domain, with segments outside the CDR3 supplied by the reference TRBV25-1 and TRBJ2-6 proteins, appears as EADIYQTPRYLVIGTGKKITLECSQTMGHDKMYWYQQDPGMELHLIHYSYGVNSTEKGDLSSESTVSRIRTEHFPLTLESARPSHTSQYLCASSVTGWGANVLTFGAGSRLTVL.